These T cell receptor beta chains were read from a single sample in a study of regulatory T cells in long-lasting Graves disease. MiXCR was run by TCRdb on the multiplex PCR reads, yielding one entry per CDR3 protein. In the table there are approximately 400,000 distinct CDR3 sequences, 15% of which are singletons. This sample was shared with a second study, whose subject was T cells in Graves' hyperthyroidism and ophthalmopathy.

The sample here was peripheral blood mononuclear cells (PBMCs), taken at new diagnosis, from a patient treated with antithyroid drugs. Receptors were obtained from a woman in her 30s with Graves disease. CDR3s include the opening cysteine and the closing phenylalanine or tryptophan. The D gene is left open where the match is weak. Size values are once, few and many counts, or a class for expanded clones, and some rows have none.

v_gene: TRBV9; abundance: many; d_gene: TRBD1; j_gene: TRBJ1-2; CDR3nt: TGTGCCAGCTCCAGGGACAGGGATGGCTACACCTTC; CDR3aa: CASSRDRDGYTF
v_gene: TRBV24-1; abundance: many; d_gene: TRBD2; j_gene: TRBJ2-1; CDR3nt: TGTGCCACCAGTGATTACACTAGCGGGGCGAACAATGAGCAGTTCTTC; CDR3aa: CATSDYTSGANNEQFF
v_gene: TRBV12-5; abundance: -; d_gene: TRBD2; j_gene: TRBJ2-1; CDR3nt: TGTGCTAGTGGTTCCCAGCGGGATTCCTACAGTGAGCAGTTCTTC; CDR3aa: CASGSQRDSYSEQFF
v_gene: TRBV30; abundance: many; d_gene: -; j_gene: TRBJ2-1; CDR3nt: TGTGCCTGGGGTGGGAACAATGAGCAGTTCTTC; CDR3aa: CAWGGNNEQFF
v_gene: TRBV27; abundance: few; d_gene: -; j_gene: TRBJ1-5; CDR3nt: TGTGCCAGCAGTATCGCCCAGTATAGCAATCAGCCCCAGCATTTT; CDR3aa: CASSIAQYSNQPQHF
v_gene: TRBV7-9; abundance: -; d_gene: -; j_gene: TRBJ2-3; CDR3nt: TGTGCCAGCAGCTTAAAACCAGATACGCAGTATTTT; CDR3aa: CASSLKPDTQYF
v_gene: TRBV10-3; abundance: many; d_gene: -; j_gene: TRBJ2-3; CDR3nt: TGTGCCACCCTTGTGGGGACTGTCCCCTCCACAGATACGCAGTATTTT; CDR3aa: CATLVGTVPSTDTQYF
v_gene: TRBV20-1; abundance: many; d_gene: -; j_gene: TRBJ2-3; CDR3nt: TGCAGTGCTAGAGGGACAGAGGCCACAGATACGCAGTATTTT; CDR3aa: CSARGTEATDTQYF
v_gene: TRBV27; abundance: few; d_gene: -; j_gene: TRBJ1-4; CDR3nt: TGTGCCAGCAGTTTTCGCCAGACAGGATTAAATGAAAAACTGTTTTTT; CDR3aa: CASSFRQTGLNEKLFF
v_gene: TRBV29-1; abundance: -; d_gene: TRBD1; j_gene: TRBJ2-6; CDR3nt: TGCAGCGGGGACAGCCGGAGCTCTGGGGCCAACGTCCTGACTTTC; CDR3aa: CSGDSRSSGANVLTF
v_gene: TRBV5-6; abundance: many; d_gene: -; j_gene: TRBJ2-5; CDR3nt: TGTGCCAGCAGCTCCCGGAACTCCCGAGGGGAGACCCAGTACTTC; CDR3aa: CASSSRNSRGETQYF
v_gene: TRBV20-1; abundance: many; d_gene: -; j_gene: TRBJ2-1; CDR3nt: TGCAGTGCTAGAGGAAACTCCTACAATGAGCAGTTCTTC; CDR3aa: CSARGNSYNEQFF
v_gene: TRBV6-1; abundance: many; d_gene: TRBD1; j_gene: TRBJ2-3; CDR3nt: TGTGCCAGCAGCACAACCCTCTCGGACAGGGGGATCACAGATACGCAGTATTTT; CDR3aa: CASSTTLSDRGITDTQYF
v_gene: TRBV10-3; abundance: many; d_gene: TRBD2; j_gene: TRBJ2-1; CDR3nt: TGTGCCAGCACCGGGACTAGCGGGAGGGCCTACAATGAGCAGTTCTTC; CDR3aa: CASTGTSGRAYNEQFF
v_gene: TRBV5-1; abundance: many; d_gene: TRBD2; j_gene: TRBJ2-7; CDR3nt: TGCGCCAGCAATCTAGCGGGAGCGGCTGAGCAGTACTTC; CDR3aa: CASNLAGAAEQYF
v_gene: TRBV9; abundance: -; d_gene: TRBD2; j_gene: TRBJ2-2; CDR3nt: TGTGCCTCTGAGGCTAGCGGGATAAACACCGGGGAGCTGTTTTTT; CDR3aa: CASEASGINTGELFF
v_gene: TRBV30; abundance: many; d_gene: -; j_gene: TRBJ1-2; CDR3nt: TGTGCCTGGGGGACCGAGCCCCCTAGCCACCGCCGGGGCTACACCTTC; CDR3aa: CAWGTEPPSHRRGYTF
v_gene: TRBV6-5; abundance: few; d_gene: -; j_gene: TRBJ2-7; CDR3nt: TGTGCCAGCAGTTACGAGCGGACCTCCTACGAGCAGTACTTC; CDR3aa: CASSYERTSYEQYF
v_gene: TRBV5-6; abundance: -; d_gene: TRBD1; j_gene: TRBJ2-3; CDR3nt: TGTGCCAGCAGCTTGGCAGGGACAGGGACCACAGATACGCAGTATTTT; CDR3aa: CASSLAGTGTTDTQYF
v_gene: TRBV7-9; abundance: few; d_gene: -; j_gene: TRBJ1-1; CDR3nt: TGTGCCAGCAGCTTAGAGGGCGGACGGCGGGGGACTGAAGCTTTCTTT; CDR3aa: CASSLEGGRRGTEAFF
v_gene: TRBV27; abundance: few; d_gene: -; j_gene: TRBJ2-7; CDR3nt: TGTGCCAGCAGCTTATCGGCTGGGGCCGAGCAGTACTTC; CDR3aa: CASSLSAGAEQYF
v_gene: TRBV25-1; abundance: -; d_gene: -; j_gene: TRBJ2-6; CDR3nt: TGTGCCAGCACCGACGAGGGTGCTGGGGCCAACGTCCTGACTTTC; CDR3aa: CASTDEGAGANVLTF
v_gene: TRBV3-1; abundance: -; d_gene: TRBD1; j_gene: TRBJ2-2; CDR3nt: TGTGCCAGCAGGACAGGGGCGTACACCGGGGAGCTGTTTTTT; CDR3aa: CASRTGAYTGELFF
v_gene: TRBV2; abundance: many; d_gene: TRBD1; j_gene: TRBJ2-2; CDR3nt: TGTGCCAGCAGCCTATACAGGGGGAACGGGGAGCTGTTTTTT; CDR3aa: CASSLYRGNGELFF
v_gene: TRBV6-2/TRBV6-3; abundance: few; d_gene: TRBD2; j_gene: TRBJ2-1; CDR3nt: TGTGCCATCGAAAGCGGGAGGGAGCAGTTCTTC; CDR3aa: CAIESGREQFF
v_gene: TRBV29-1; abundance: few; d_gene: TRBD1; j_gene: TRBJ2-1; CDR3nt: TGCAGCGTCTTGGGACAGGGGAACAATGAGCAGTTCTTC; CDR3aa: CSVLGQGNNEQFF
v_gene: TRBV6-1; abundance: -; d_gene: -; j_gene: TRBJ2-1; CDR3nt: TGTGCCAGCAGTGAAGAGGTTAGCGGAGCCTACAATGAGCAGTTCTTC; CDR3aa: CASSEEVSGAYNEQFF
v_gene: TRBV20-1; abundance: many; d_gene: -; j_gene: TRBJ2-1; CDR3nt: TGCAGTGCTAGGGATCATGGGTCCTCCGAGGGGTACAATGAGCAGTTCTTC; CDR3aa: CSARDHGSSEGYNEQFF
v_gene: TRBV11-3; abundance: many; d_gene: -; j_gene: TRBJ2-7; CDR3nt: TGTGCCAGCAGCTTAGTTGGCTCCTCCTACGAGCAGTACTTC; CDR3aa: CASSLVGSSYEQYF
v_gene: TRBV15; abundance: few; d_gene: -; j_gene: TRBJ2-1; CDR3nt: TGTGCCACCAGCACGGACAGGCGGGGTTACAATGAGCAGTTCTTC; CDR3aa: CATSTDRRGYNEQFF
v_gene: TRBV20-1; abundance: -; d_gene: TRBD2; j_gene: TRBJ2-5; CDR3nt: TGCAGTGCTAGACTAGCGGGAGACACCGGGGAGACCCAGTACTTC; CDR3aa: CSARLAGDTGETQYF
v_gene: TRBV27; abundance: -; d_gene: TRBD2; j_gene: TRBJ2-2; CDR3nt: TGTGCCAGCAGTTTAAGCGGACTAGCGGGATTCCGGGGGAACACCGGGGAGCTGTTTTTT; CDR3aa: CASSLSGLAGFRGNTGELFF
v_gene: TRBV4-1; abundance: -; d_gene: TRBD1; j_gene: TRBJ1-4; CDR3nt: TGCGCCAGCAGCGGGACAGCTGTAGGGGAAAAACTGTTTTTT; CDR3aa: CASSGTAVGEKLFF
v_gene: TRBV10-1; abundance: few; d_gene: -; j_gene: TRBJ2-5; CDR3nt: TGCGCCAGCAGTGAGTCGCGCCGCCAAGAGACCCAGTACTTC; CDR3aa: CASSESRRQETQYF
v_gene: TRBV11-2; abundance: many; d_gene: -; j_gene: TRBJ2-3; CDR3nt: TGTGCCAGCAGCTTAGCCAGCGTCCGATCAGATACGCAGTATTTT; CDR3aa: CASSLASVRSDTQYF
v_gene: TRBV4-2; abundance: -; d_gene: TRBD2; j_gene: TRBJ2-5; CDR3nt: TGTGCCAGCAGCCAAGGTAGCGGGAGGAGTGAGACCCAGTACTTC; CDR3aa: CASSQGSGRSETQYF
v_gene: TRBV6-1; abundance: many; d_gene: -; j_gene: TRBJ1-2; CDR3nt: TGTGCCATCCGGGACTCTGGGCGAAGGGGCTACACCTTC; CDR3aa: CAIRDSGRRGYTF
v_gene: TRBV7-2; abundance: many; d_gene: -; j_gene: TRBJ2-1; CDR3nt: TGTGCCAGCAGCGGTTACACTAGGTACTCCTACAATGAGCAGTTCTTC; CDR3aa: CASSGYTRYSYNEQFF
v_gene: TRBV12-3/TRBV12-4; abundance: many; d_gene: TRBD2; j_gene: TRBJ2-1; CDR3nt: TGTGCCAGCAGCCGGGGGGCGGGAGGACGTTACAATGAGCAGTTCTTC; CDR3aa: CASSRGAGGRYNEQFF
v_gene: TRBV5-1; abundance: few; d_gene: -; j_gene: TRBJ2-5; CDR3nt: TGCGCCAGCAGCTCATCTCCAGGACGGCTGCGGGAGACCCAGTACTTC; CDR3aa: CASSSSPGRLRETQYF
v_gene: TRBV30; abundance: many; d_gene: -; j_gene: TRBJ2-7; CDR3nt: TGTGCCTGGAGTGTACTAGGAGGAAGCTCCTACGAGCAGTACTTC; CDR3aa: CAWSVLGGSSYEQYF
v_gene: TRBV4-1; abundance: -; d_gene: -; j_gene: TRBJ2-7; CDR3nt: TGCGCCAGCAGCCAAGATAGGGCGTGGGAGCAGTACTTC; CDR3aa: CASSQDRAWEQYF